The 17 T cell receptor beta chains reported below all come from one sample, sequenced in a study of T cells in Graves' hyperthyroidism and ophthalmopathy. Amplification of TCR beta CDR3 regions used RNA as the template. The TCR CDR3 first-round RT-PCR relied on the HTBI primer set. TCRdb processed the multiplex PCR reads anew with MiXCR; each CDR3 protein has one entry. The sample includes a few hundred thousand distinct CDR3 sequences, roughly 46% of them seen just once. The specimen sequenced was peripheral blood or thyroid tissue (not recorded which). Receptors were obtained from a woman aged 18-29 years with Graves' hyperthyroidism.

This clonotype was seen repeatedly, ten times or more. The V and J genes are TRBV7-2 and TRBJ2-7; D assignment may be TRBD1 or TRBD2 (6 bases each). Germline lookup yields CDR1 SGHTA and CDR2 FQGNSA. V dropped 7 bases and J dropped 7 bases, with 29 bases sitting between them. The CDR3 consists of 17 residues. In nucleotides, the CDR3 is TGTGCCAGCACTCCCGGGGCTGGGGGGCGCTTGGTGGAGGAGCAGTACTTC. Its translation is CASTPGAGGRLVEEQYF.

V gene TRBV5-1 combines with J gene TRBJ1-1; D unclear. Germline CDR1 SGHRS, CDR2 YFSETQ. V shed 0 bases and J shed 5 bases, with 11 bases lying between them. CDR3 length: 14 residues. The CDR3, as DNA: TGCGCCAGCAGCTTGGCAATCGGGGTGACTGAAGCTTTCTTT. Its translation: CASSLAIGVTEAFF.

This chain links TRBV7-3 with TRBJ2-6, with D hard to call. The V gene's germline CDR1 is SGHTA and CDR2 FQGTGA. The germline V and J ends were trimmed by 1 base and 0 bases, with 10 bases remaining between them. There are 17 residues in the CDR3. The CDR3 DNA reads as TGTGCCAGCAGCTTAATGATGTTGGGCTCTGGGGCCAACGTCCTGACTTTC. It encodes CASSLMMLGSGANVLTF.

The chain has TRBV7-9 and TRBJ1-4, with D unclear. The germline gives CDR1 SEHNR, CDR2 FQNEAQ (reference sequence). Trimming shortened V by 3 bases and J by 5 bases, and 13 bases separated the two germline ends. The CDR3 length is 15 residues. Here the CDR3 reads CASSLVYGGNEKLFF. For the CDR3, the DNA is TGTGCCAGCAGCTTGGTCTATGGCGGGAATGAAAAACTGTTTTTT.

About this clonotype: A much larger clone is a single base away; this may be a read error. This chain joins TRBV4-1 and TRBJ2-7, with 10 positions matching TRBD2. CDR3 size: 15 residues. The V gene's germline CDR1 is MGHRA and CDR2 YSYEKL. V shed 3 bases, J shed 3 bases, and the junction held 5 bases outside the gene matches. The CDR3, as DNA: TGCGCCAGCAGCCACAGGGGACTAGCGTTCTACGAGCAGTACTTC. Its translation is CASSHRGLAFYEQYF.

This clonotype came up once. This chain uses TRBV19 with TRBJ1-5; D may be TRBD1 (6 bases). Looked up from germline, CDR1 is LNHDA and CDR2 is SQIVND (reference sequence). Trimming took 10 bases from V and 4 from J, leaving 26 bases between them. CDR3 length: 17 residues. CDR3: CATSKFRGEGRNQPQHF. The CDR3 region has the DNA TGTGCCACCTCAAAGTTCAGGGGCGAGGGACGGAATCAGCCCCAGCATTTT.

This clonotype was observed at least ten times. The chain has TRBV11-2 and TRBJ2-2; D remains unclear. The CDR3 is 15 amino acids. Per germline, CDR1 SGHAT and CDR2 FQNNGV. V was pared by 5 bases and J by 0 bases, with 10 bases between. The CDR3 loop reads CASSPTYANTGELFF. The CDR3 DNA sequence: TGTGCCAGCAGCCCGACCTACGCGAACACCGGGGAGCTGTTTTTT. The full variable domain, completed using reference TRBV11-2 and TRBJ2-2, is EAGVAQSPRYKIIEKRQSVAFWCNPISGHATLYWYQQILGQGPKLLIQFQNNGVVDDSQLPKDRFSAERLKGVDSTLKIQPAKLEDSAVYLCASSPTYANTGELFFGEGSRLTVL.

Many counts were recorded for this clonotype. A junction boundary mismatches the germline segment, possibly from a read error. The chain combines TRBV11-1 with TRBJ2-7, with D possibly TRBD2 on 5 matching bases. Germline CDR1 and CDR2: SGHAT and FQDESV (reference sequence). This CDR3 comprises 13 residues. CDR3 residues: CASNLEAGYEQYF. CDR3 coding DNA: TGTGCCAGCAACTTAGAGGCGGGCTACGAGCAGTACTTC.

This clonotype was detected many times. This sequence joins TRBV7-2 and TRBJ2-7; D is perhaps TRBD2 (5 bases). The germline gives CDR1 SGHTA, CDR2 FQGNSA. The length of the CDR3 is 13 residues. Trimming removed 4 bases from V and 3 bases from J, with 10 bases in between. The CDR3 nucleotides are TGTGCCAGCAGCTACCTAGCTTTCTACGAGCAGTACTTC. Translated: CASSYLAFYEQYF. Combining the CDR3 with reference TRBV7-2 and TRBJ2-7 gives the whole variable domain GAGVSQSPSNKVTEKGKDVELRCDPISGHTALYWYRQSLGQGLEFLIYFQGNSAPDKSGLPSDRFSAERTGGSVSTLTIQRTQQEDSAVYLCASSYLAFYEQYFGPGTRLTVT.

The chain joins TRBV29-1 to TRBJ2-2; TRBD1 or TRBD2 may be the D gene (6 bases each). Trimming removed 8 bases at V and 3 bases at J, with 19 bases between. Germline V gene sequence: CDR1 SQVTM, CDR2 ANQGSEA. The CDR3 runs to 15 residues. The CDR3, as DNA: TGCAGCAGTTCCCTCGGGGGCCGGGACACCGGGGAGCTGTTTTTT. Amino acid sequence: CSSSLGGRDTGELFF.

The chain's CDR3 is CSAWTVGGIGYTF. The CDR3 bases are TGCAGTGCCTGGACCGTAGGGGGTATTGGCTACACCTTC. V gene TRBV20-1 combines with J gene TRBJ1-2; D is perhaps TRBD1 (6 bases). Germline-derived CDR1 and CDR2 are DFQATT and SNEGSKA (reference sequence). Trimming shortened V by 6 bases and J by 7 bases, and 18 bases separated the two germline ends. The CDR3 extends over 13 amino acids.

In regard to this clonotype: At one end, the junction sequence differs from germline, possibly due to a read error. The V gene is TRBV6-4, the J gene TRBJ1-4; D uncertain. From germline, CDR1 is MRHNA and CDR2 SNTAGT. The CDR3 is made up of 15 amino acids. Here the CDR3 reads CASSQVPVGIEKLFF. Here the CDR3 DNA reads TGCGCCAGCAGCCAAGTCCCAGTTGGGATTGAAAAACTGTTTTTT.

There are many counts of this clonotype. The chain uses TRBV20-1 and TRBJ1-2; D remains ambiguous. Germline assignment: CDR1 DFQATT and CDR2 SNEGSKA (reference sequence). This CDR3 comprises 16 residues. Trimming cost V 6 bases and J 0 bases, with 20 bases left between them. The CDR3 spells CSALRGPRVANYGYTF. CDR3 nucleotides: TGCAGTGCCTTAAGAGGGCCTCGGGTAGCTAACTATGGCTACACCTTC.

V gene TRBV25-1 combines with J gene TRBJ2-3, with D possibly TRBD2 on 6 matching bases. From germline, CDR1 is MGHDK and CDR2 SYGVNS. CDR3 length equals 16 residues. Deletions cut 6 bases from V and 0 bases from J, with 16 bases between. The chain's CDR3 is CASSRRVGTSTDTQYF. In DNA form, the CDR3 reads TGTGCCAGCAGCAGGAGGGTAGGGACTAGCACAGATACGCAGTATTTT.

This clonotype occurred many times. J is TRBJ1-1 and V is TRBV6-2 or TRBV6-3; unclear D gene. V lost 6 bases and J 1 base, leaving 9 bases between the germline ends. Per germline, CDR1 MNHEY and CDR2 SVGEGT. The CDR3 is 13 amino acids. The CDR3 protein is CASSPAANTEAFF. For the CDR3, the DNA is TGTGCCAGCAGCCCAGCAGCGAACACTGAAGCTTTCTTT.

The chain has TRBV6-9 and TRBJ1-6; the D gene is possibly TRBD1 (5 bases). The CDR3 consists of 14 residues. V gave up 5 bases and J gave up 12 bases, with 17 bases separating them. Germline assignment: CDR1 MNHGY and CDR2 SVAAGI. The CDR3 sequence: CASSNQGEAQPLHF. In DNA form, the CDR3 reads TGTGCCAGCAGTAATCAGGGTGAGGCTCAACCCCTCCACTTT.

In its sample, this clonotype was seen many times. The gene calls are TRBV7-9 and TRBJ1-1; D is ambiguous. Germline V gives CDR1 SEHNR, CDR2 FQNEAQ (reference sequence). V lost 10 bases to trimming and J lost 4 bases, with 13 bases between them. The CDR3 consists of 12 residues. Written as DNA, the CDR3 is TGTGCCACCGTGATTGATGGCACTGAAGCTTTCTTT. This encodes CATVIDGTEAFF.